This T cell receptor (beta chain) was observed in a study of blood T cell repertoires in COVID-19. There are 14 residues in the CDR3. Germline CDR1 is LGHNA and CDR2 is YSLEER. V was pared by 6 bases and J by 0 bases, with 11 bases between. Here immunoSEQ multiplex PCR was the method, and the copy in TCRdb shows in-frame clones only, minus some. This table holds fewer than 350,000 clones, approximately 89% found once. The V call is TRBV4-3, the J call TRBJ1-1; a possible D gene is TRBD1 (5 bases). Sequenced: PBMCs or T cells enriched from blood (not recorded which). This receptor was identified in a man aged 40-49 years who had been exposed to COVID-19. The CDR3 sequence is CASSSEGMNTEAFF. The CDR3 coding sequence is TGCGCCAGCAGTTCGGAGGGGATGAACACTGAAGCTTTCTTT.